Shown below are 28 T cell receptor beta chains from a single sample sequenced in a study of cytomegalovirus exposure and HLA in healthy donors. PCR used 60 Vbeta primers and 13 Jbeta primers. Clones were sequenced by immunoSEQ multiplex PCR, and TCRdb holds only the in-frame ones, with some missing. The data contain about 110,000 clones, less than 85% of them singletons. Input material: PBMCs. Receptors were obtained from a man younger than 45 in good health and CMV-seropositive.

The rearrangement joins TRBV14 to TRBJ1-2; TRBD1 matches at 9 bases. The CDR3 runs 14 residues. CDR1 is SGHDN, CDR2 FVKESK, per germline. With 2 bases clipped from V and 5 bases from J, the junction kept 3 bases outside the gene matches. The CDR3 DNA reads as TGTGCCAGCAGCCAACAGGACAGGGGTTATGGCTACACCTTC. As protein: CASSQQDRGYGYTF.

The V gene is TRBV18, the J gene TRBJ1-1, with D uncertain. V was cut by 6 bases and J by 0 bases, with 20 bases left in between. CDR1 and CDR2 (germline): KGHSH, LQKENI. CDR3 size: 17 residues. CDR3 residues: CASSGGPGPFMNTEAFF. CDR3 bases: TGTGCCAGCTCCGGCGGGCCCGGTCCCTTTATGAACACTGAAGCTTTCTTT.

The V call is TRBV4-3, the J call TRBJ1-2; D not certain. The CDR3 covers 15 residues. Germline CDR1 LGHNA, CDR2 YSLEER. V was pared by 0 bases and J by 2 bases, with 10 bases between. The CDR3 region is CASSQDLEANYGYTF. The CDR3 bases are TGCGCCAGCAGCCAAGATCTTGAGGCCAACTATGGCTACACCTTC.

The rearrangement links TRBV7-9 to TRBJ1-5, with a possible D match to TRBD1 (5 bases). Per the germline V gene, CDR1 is SEHNR and CDR2 is FQNEAQ (reference sequence). The CDR3 spans 13 residues. Trimming cost V 5 bases and J 9 bases, with 14 bases left between them. CDR3 region: CASSRGPGGPQHF. The CDR3 DNA follows: TGTGCCAGCAGCCGGGGCCCGGGAGGGCCCCAGCATTTT.

The chain has TRBV20-1 and TRBJ2-7, with 7 bases fitting TRBD2. CDR1 is DFQATT and CDR2 is SNEGSKA in the germline V gene (reference sequence). Trimming removed 7 bases from V and 2 bases from J; junction bases left unmatched: 2. The CDR3 consists of 11 residues. The CDR3 sequence is CSVGGAYEQYF. DNA for the CDR3: TGCAGTGTGGGGGGGGCCTACGAGCAGTACTTC.

A few counts support this clone. The chain is built from TRBV7-2 and TRBJ2-3; the match to TRBD1 covers 7 bases. The length of the CDR3 is 17 residues. Losses at the gene ends were 2 bases for V and 2 bases for J; bases not matched to a gene: 10. Per germline, CDR1 SGHTA and CDR2 FQGNSA. Here the CDR3 reads CASSLSFRDRYTDTQYF. DNA for the CDR3: TGTGCCAGCAGCTTAAGTTTTCGGGACAGATACACAGATACGCAGTATTTT.

The V and J genes are TRBV2 and TRBJ2-7, with D perhaps TRBD1 (6 bases). The CDR3 length is 14 residues. Germline assignment: CDR1 SNHLY and CDR2 FYNNEI. The ends were cut back, 4 bases at V and 3 bases at J, with 13 bases in the middle. The CDR3 coding sequence is TGTGCCAGCAGTGTTGCGGCAGGGGACTACGAGCAGTACTTC. Translating it yields CASSVAAGDYEQYF.

This chain connects TRBV14 to TRBJ2-1; TRBD2 matches at 12 bases. The CDR3 totals 18 residues. Germline loops: CDR1 SGHDN, CDR2 FVKESK. Germline trimming cut 1 base from V and 8 bases from J; bases unmatched to any gene: 12. This CDR3 reads CASSQVWASGGEIDEQFF. In DNA form, the CDR3 reads TGTGCCAGCAGCCAAGTTTGGGCTAGCGGGGGGGAGATCGATGAGCAGTTCTTC. Looking up the rest from reference TRBV14 and TRBJ2-1 gives the full variable domain: EAGVTQFPSHSVIEKGQTVTLRCDPISGHDNLYWYRRVMGKEIKFLLHFVKESKQDESGMPNNRFLAERTGGTYSTLKVQPAELEDSGVYFCASSQVWASGGEIDEQFFGPGTRLTVL.

The rearrangement joins TRBV5-4 to TRBJ2-7; 7 bases are shared with TRBD1. The CDR3 runs 11 residues. CDR1 is SGHNT, CDR2 YYREEE, per germline (reference sequence). V shed 3 bases and J 13 bases; nucleotides not matched to a gene: 7. CDR3 sequence (DNA): TGTGCCAGCAGCTCGACAGGGATTCGATACTTC. It translates to CASSSTGIRYF.

The rearrangement joins TRBV27 to TRBJ2-7, with 7 bases lining up with TRBD1. Trimming took 6 bases from V and 0 from J; bases not matched to a gene: 8. This CDR3 is built from 15 residues. Germline V gene data show CDR1 as MNHEY and CDR2 as SMNVEV (reference sequence). The CDR3 DNA reads TGTGCCAGCAGGAGGGGGCCGGAAGGCTCCTACGAGCAGTACTTC. Translating gives CASRRGPEGSYEQYF.

The J gene is TRBJ2-3, the V gene TRBV6-5; 10 nucleotides agree with TRBD2. V dropped 8 bases and J dropped 5; count of bases not matched to a gene: 7. The CDR3 runs 14 residues. Germline CDR1 is MNHEY and CDR2 is SVGAGI. The CDR3 nucleotides are TGTGCCAGCGGAGCGGGGGGGCCTGAAGATACGCAGTATTTT. This codes for CASGAGGPEDTQYF.

The chain is built from TRBV14 and TRBJ2-4; 7 bases agree with TRBD1. Germline lookup yields CDR1 SGHDN and CDR2 FVKESK. J gave up 7 bases and V 8 bases, and 11 bases lay outside the gene matches. The CDR3 consists of 14 residues. Written as DNA, the CDR3 is TGTGCCAGCGCCCAACAGGGGAACGTCAACATTCAGTACTTC. It codes for CASAQQGNVNIQYF.

The V call is TRBV4-3, the J call TRBJ1-1; 7 nucleotides match TRBD1. This CDR3 contains 15 residues. The germline gives CDR1 LGHNA, CDR2 YSLEER. With 3 bases clipped from V and 3 bases from J, the junction kept 7 bases outside the gene matches. DNA for the CDR3: TGCGCCAGCAGCCAGGGGTCCACAGGGGACACTGAAGCTTTCTTT. Encoded protein: CASSQGSTGDTEAFF.

The chain joins TRBV9 to TRBJ1-6; D is undetermined. The germline V gene encodes CDR1 SGDLS and CDR2 YYNGEE. V was cut by 3 bases and J by 1 base, with 8 bases left in between. The CDR3 consists of 15 residues. CDR3 nucleotides: TGTGCCAGCAGCGCAGCGGGTTCCTATAATTCACCCCTCCACTTT. It is translated as CASSAAGSYNSPLHF.

The genes are TRBV6-5 and TRBJ1-1; D may be TRBD1 (6 bases). The CDR3 covers 13 residues. Trimming took off 6 bases at V and 1 base at J, with 9 bases between the two ends. In germline, CDR1 is MNHEY, CDR2 SVGAGI. In DNA, the CDR3 is TGTGCCAGCAGGGGACACCAGAACACTGAAGCTTTCTTT. Protein: CASRGHQNTEAFF.

This sequence joins TRBV7-3 and TRBJ2-1; TRBD1 agrees at 7 bases. Trimming took 5 bases from V and 7 from J; bases not matched to a gene: 8. Looked up from germline, CDR1 is SGHTA and CDR2 is FQGTGA. This CDR3 is 14 amino acids long. The CDR3 bases are TGTGCCAGCAGCCCCCGGGACAGCGTTAATGAGCAGTTCTTC. Translated: CASSPRDSVNEQFF.

The V call is TRBV11-2, the J call TRBJ2-7; D gene ambiguous. This CDR3 comprises 14 residues. V was clipped by 2 bases and J by 2 bases, with 10 bases between them. Germline CDR1 is SGHAT and CDR2 is FQNNGV. The CDR3 reads CASSLIGWTYEQYF. The CDR3 bases are TGTGCCAGCAGCTTAATCGGGTGGACCTACGAGCAGTACTTC. Supplemented by reference TRBV11-2 and TRBJ2-7, the full variable domain reads EAGVAQSPRYKIIEKRQSVAFWCNPISGHATLYWYQQILGQGPKLLIQFQNNGVVDDSQLPKDRFSAERLKGVDSTLKIQPAKLEDSAVYLCASSLIGWTYEQYFGPGTRLTVT.

The chain couples TRBV5-6 to TRBJ1-4; TRBD1 matches 7 bases. The CDR3 is 15 amino acids. The germline CDR1 and CDR2 sequences are SGHDT and YYEEEE. With 3 bases clipped from V and 7 bases from J, the junction kept 9 bases outside the gene matches. Here the CDR3 reads CASSSRGADSEKLFF. As DNA, the CDR3 is TGTGCCAGCAGCTCCAGGGGGGCAGATAGTGAAAAACTGTTTTTT.

This chain links TRBV28 with TRBJ2-7, with 10 bases matching TRBD1. From germline, CDR1 is MDHEN and CDR2 SYDVKM. J lost 3 bases, V lost 3 bases, and 5 bases had no gene match. This CDR3 contains 15 residues. For the CDR3, the DNA is TGTGCCAGCAGTTTCCGGGACAGGGGATTCTACGAGCAGTACTTC. The encoded protein is CASSFRDRGFYEQYF.

J is TRBJ2-5 and V is TRBV5-4; TRBD2 matches at 9 bases. Unmatched junction bases numbered 5, after V lost 4 bases and J lost 4 bases. CDR3 length: 14 amino acids. Germline CDR1 is SGHNT and CDR2 is YYREEE (reference sequence). The CDR3 DNA reads as TGTGCCAGCAGCCCCGGACTAGCGTCAGAGACCCAGTACTTC. It specifies CASSPGLASETQYF.

V usage is TRBV2 and J usage is TRBJ1-5, with TRBD1 matching 12 bases. The germline CDR1 and CDR2 sequences are SNHLY and FYNNEI. This CDR3 region has 18 residues. Trimming removed 6 bases from V and 2 bases from J; junction bases left unmatched: 11. CDR3 residues: CASRKGTGGTYGNQPQHF. DNA of the CDR3: TGTGCCAGCAGAAAGGGGACAGGGGGCACGTATGGCAATCAGCCCCAGCATTTT. The full variable domain, its missing parts supplied by reference TRBV2 and TRBJ1-5, is EPEVTQTPSHQVTQMGQEVILRCVPISNHLYFYWYRQILGQKVEFLVSFYNNEISEKSEIFDDQFSVERPDGSNFTLKIRSTKLEDSAMYFCASRKGTGGTYGNQPQHFGDGTRLSIL.

The chain uses TRBV7-8 and TRBJ1-5; D not resolved. This CDR3 is 14 amino acids long. Trimming pared 1 base from V and 5 bases from J, leaving 9 bases between. Germline assignment: CDR1 SGHVS and CDR2 FQNEAQ. CDR3 in amino acids: CASSLGAGDQPQHF. The CDR3 DNA follows: TGTGCCAGCAGCTTAGGGGCAGGTGATCAGCCCCAGCATTTT.

This chain links TRBV28 with TRBJ2-5; 10 nucleotides agree with TRBD2. The J call may be incorrect, as the DNA end agrees better with TRBJ2-7. CDR1 MDHEN and CDR2 SYDVKM come from the germline V gene. The CDR3 loop spans 14 amino acids. DNA for the CDR3: TGTGCCAGCAGTTCCTTAGCGGGGGGCTACGAGCAGTACTTC. The encoded protein is CASSSLAGGYEQYF.

This rearrangement joins TRBV18 to TRBJ2-1; TRBD2 matches at 9 bases. Germline V gene data show CDR1 as KGHSH and CDR2 as LQKENI. J was trimmed by 3 bases and V by 0 bases; bases with no gene match: 6. The length of the CDR3 is 17 residues. The CDR3, as DNA: TGTGCCAGCTCACCACCGGGTAGCGGGGGTTTCTACAATGAGCAGTTCTTC. This sequence encodes CASSPPGSGGFYNEQFF.

This clone appeared a few times. The rearrangement links TRBV27 to TRBJ2-2; TRBD2 matches 8 bases. Germline V gene lookup returns CDR1 MNHEY and CDR2 SMNVEV (reference sequence). J gave up 0 bases and V 7 bases, and 4 bases lay outside the gene matches. The CDR3 has 15 residues. CDR3 nucleotide sequence: TGTGCCAGCACGAGCGGGGGTGCGAACACCGGGGAGCTGTTTTTT. Its protein is CASTSGGANTGELFF.

V and J are TRBV30 and TRBJ2-5; a weak D match, TRBD2 (5 bases). The CDR3 runs to 13 residues. Germline lookup yields CDR1 GTSNPN and CDR2 SVGIG (reference sequence). Trimming pared 3 bases from V and 5 bases from J, leaving 13 bases between. The CDR3 reads CAWSPGRRETQYF. CDR3 nucleotides: TGTGCCTGGAGCCCCGGCCGGAGGGAGACCCAGTACTTC.

This chain uses TRBV28 with TRBJ1-5; D is perhaps TRBD1 (5 bases). Trimming removed 4 bases from V and 0 bases from J, with 19 bases in between. The CDR3 runs 18 residues. Per germline, CDR1 MDHEN and CDR2 SYDVKM. CDR3 region: CASSSQSLTAYSNQPQHF. CDR3 coding DNA: TGTGCCAGCAGTTCCCAAAGCTTGACAGCTTATAGCAATCAGCCCCAGCATTTT.

The gene calls are TRBV6-6 and TRBJ2-7; the match to TRBD2 covers 9 bases. CDR3 length: 16 amino acids. V was pared by 4 bases and J by 6 bases, with 13 bases of the junction left unmatched. The germline V gene encodes CDR1 MNHNY and CDR2 SVGAGI (reference sequence). The CDR3 bases are TGTGCCAGCAGTTCAGTGGGCGGGGGGGCAGCATTCGAGCAGTACTTC. Its protein is CASSSVGGGAAFEQYF.